This T cell receptor beta chain originates from a study of cytomegalovirus exposure and HLA in healthy donors. The CDR3 length is 16 residues. The V gene's germline CDR1 is SGHNT and CDR2 YYREEE (reference sequence). The trim removed 6 bases at V and 3 bases at J, leaving 7 bases unmatched. PCR used 60 Vbeta primers and 13 Jbeta primers. Libraries were prepared by immunoSEQ multiplex PCR; TCRdb keeps only in-frame clonotypes and omits some of them. The top ten clones hold 0.2% to 0.25% of a sample with about 250,000 clones, around 84% of them seen once. General study results and limits: A missense variant in DCLRE1C was later tied to TCR beta V- and J-gene trimming. A reported reduction in N-insertions relative to the 666-donor mean was seen in an Asian-associated ancestry cluster in a later analysis.

Points on this clone: No antigen is known for it.

The TCR originated in a girl aged 2 to 9 in good health and CMV-seronegative. The sample consisted of PBMCs. The chain carries TRBV5-4 and TRBJ2-3; 13 bases are a match to TRBD2. The CDR3 DNA is TGTGCCAGCATGCTACTAGCGGGGGGGACGACAGATACGCAGTATTTT. Translated: CASMLLAGGTTDTQYF. The variable domain in full, with the rest retrieved from reference TRBV5-4 and TRBJ2-3, is ETGVTQSPTHLIKTRGQQVTLRCSSQSGHNTVSWYQQALGQGPQFIFQYYREEENGRGNFPPRFSGLQFPNYSSELNVNALELDDSALYLCASMLLAGGTTDTQYFGPGTRLTVL.